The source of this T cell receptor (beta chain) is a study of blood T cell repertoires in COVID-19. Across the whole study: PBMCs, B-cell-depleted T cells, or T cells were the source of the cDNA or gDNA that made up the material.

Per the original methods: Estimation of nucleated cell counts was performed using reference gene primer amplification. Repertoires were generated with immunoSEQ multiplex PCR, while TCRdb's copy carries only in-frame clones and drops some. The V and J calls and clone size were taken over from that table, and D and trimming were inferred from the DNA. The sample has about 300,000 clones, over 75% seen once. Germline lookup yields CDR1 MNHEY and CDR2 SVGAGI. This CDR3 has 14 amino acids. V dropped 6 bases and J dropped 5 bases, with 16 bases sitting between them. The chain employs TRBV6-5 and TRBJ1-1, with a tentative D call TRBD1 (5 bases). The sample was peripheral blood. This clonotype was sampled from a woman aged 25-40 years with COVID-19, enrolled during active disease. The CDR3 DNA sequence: TGTGCCAGCAGCCGTGCCAGGGTAGAGACTGAAGCTTTCTTT. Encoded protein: CASSRARVETEAFF.